What follows are 6 T cell receptor beta chains derived from one specimen sequenced in a study of blood T cells in healthy people across ages. Primers used in a second PCR of roughly 7 to 12 cycles were a sample-barcoded 5' primer and a J-beta primer mix. TCRdb itself ran the 5' RACE reads through MiXCR, one entry per CDR3 protein. The data show some 1,800,000 distinct CDR3 sequences, about two fifths seen once. The sequencing sample was made of blood. The receptor source for this set is a human donor in good health.

In this sample, this clonotype turned up a few times. The rearrangement uses TRBV7-9 and TRBJ2-1; D gene uncertain. The CDR3 loop spans 12 amino acids. Germline V gives CDR1 SEHNR, CDR2 FQNEAQ (reference sequence). V lost 7 bases, J lost 8 bases, and 12 bases lay in between. The CDR3 nucleotides are TGTGCCAGCAACTACCCGGGCGATGAGCAGTTCTTC. This encodes CASNYPGDEQFF. Using reference TRBV7-9 and TRBJ2-1 for the parts outside the CDR3, the full variable domain is DTGVSQNPRHKITKRGQNVTFRCDPISEHNRLYWYRQTLGQGPEFLTYFQNEAQLEKSRLLSDRFSAERPKGSFSTLEIQRTEQGDSAMYLCASNYPGDEQFFGPGTRLTVL.

The sample holds a few counts of this clonotype. The gene calls are TRBV3-1 and TRBJ2-3, with D perhaps matching TRBD1 or TRBD2 (5 bases each). The germline V and J ends were trimmed by 4 bases and 8 bases, with 7 bases remaining between them. This CDR3 is built from 11 residues. Germline V gene sequence: CDR1 LGHDT, CDR2 YNNKEL (reference sequence). Here the CDR3 reads CASSPGTTQYF. For the CDR3, the DNA is TGTGCCAGCAGCCCCGGGACTACGCAGTATTTT.

This clonotype has a handful of counts. The chain links TRBV4-1 to TRBJ2-3, with D tentatively TRBD1 (5 bases). Trimming took off 1 base at V and 1 base at J, with 12 bases between the two ends. The CDR3 runs to 16 residues. Germline V CDR1 and CDR2: MGHRA, YSYEKL. CDR3 nucleotide sequence: TGCGCCAGCAGCCAAGCGACCTTACAGGGCACAGATACGCAGTATTTT. Its protein product is CASSQATLQGTDTQYF.

This clonotype has ten or more counts. V and J are TRBV10-3 and TRBJ2-5; tentatively, D is TRBD2 (5 bases). From germline, CDR1 is ENHRY and CDR2 SYGVKD. The CDR3 is 13 residues long. Trimming removed 1 base at V and 2 bases at J, with 5 bases between. The CDR3 DNA reads as TGTGCCATCAGTGAGTGGAGGCAAGAGACCCAGTACTTC. Translation: CAISEWRQETQYF.

This chain links TRBV4-3 with TRBJ1-2, with a tentative D call TRBD1 (6 bases). The CDR3 totals 15 residues. Trimming removed 4 bases from V and 0 bases from J, with 12 bases in between. Germline values: CDR1 LGHNA, CDR2 YSLEER. This CDR3 is CASSPWGPSNYGYTF. As DNA, the CDR3 is TGCGCCAGCAGCCCCTGGGGGCCTTCTAACTATGGCTACACCTTC.

This clonotype was detected only a few times. The chain combines TRBV6-2 or TRBV6-3 with TRBJ2-3; possibly TRBD1 for D (7 bases). Germline lookup yields CDR1 MNHEY and CDR2 SVGEGT. The V and J ends lost 3 bases and 4 bases respectively, with 26 bases between them. This CDR3 is built from 19 residues. The CDR3 loop reads CASSYPGGSSFNAPDTQYF. The CDR3 DNA is TGTGCCAGCAGTTATCCAGGGGGGTCTAGCTTCAACGCACCAGATACGCAGTATTTT.